The next 25 T cell receptor beta chains were all read from a single sample in a study of blood T cell repertoires in COVID-19. Profiled with immunoSEQ multiplex PCR; TCRdb holds only in-frame clones, not every one. The data show over 200,000 clones, approximately 80% seen once. The specimen sequenced was PBMCs or T cells enriched from blood (not recorded which). All receptors derive from a woman aged 45-65 years with acute COVID-19.

The chain combines TRBV28 with TRBJ1-2; the D gene is possibly TRBD1 (6 bases). Germline V gene sequence: CDR1 MDHEN, CDR2 SYDVKM. The CDR3 has 13 amino acids. V gave up 3 bases and J gave up 5 bases, with 10 bases separating them. DNA of the CDR3: TGTGCCAGCAGTTTGGGACACGGGTATGGCTACACCTTC. It is translated as CASSLGHGYGYTF.

The chain combines TRBV18 with TRBJ2-7; 7 positions match TRBD1. Germline V gene lookup returns CDR1 KGHSH and CDR2 LQKENI. V trimming: 4 bases; J trimming: 0 bases; junction bases outside the gene matches: 9. This CDR3 has 16 residues. The CDR3 protein is CASSLSQGWVSYEQYF. CDR3 coding DNA: TGTGCCAGCTCACTGTCACAGGGGTGGGTCTCCTACGAGCAGTACTTC.

V is TRBV28 and J is TRBJ2-7; D may be TRBD1 (6 bases). The CDR3 has 15 residues. CDR1 is MDHEN, CDR2 SYDVKM, per germline. Trimming stripped 6 bases from V and 4 bases from J, with 19 bases between. The CDR3 protein is CASRGAGTRVYEQYF. DNA of the CDR3: TGTGCCAGCAGGGGAGCCGGGACAAGAGTGTACGAGCAGTACTTC.

The chain links TRBV6-5 to TRBJ1-3; D call uncertain. V lost 6 bases and J 0 bases, leaving 6 bases between the germline ends. The germline CDR1 and CDR2 sequences are MNHEY and SVGAGI. There are 13 residues in the CDR3. The CDR3 protein is CASRLSSGNTIYF. The CDR3 region has the DNA TGTGCCAGCAGACTGAGCTCTGGAAACACCATATATTTT.

The rearrangement uses TRBV27 and TRBJ2-7; D might be TRBD2 (5 bases). Germline values: CDR1 MNHEY, CDR2 SMNVEV (reference sequence). V was trimmed by 6 bases and J by 3 bases, leaving 15 bases between them. This CDR3 is built from 14 residues. The CDR3 DNA is TGTGCCAGCAGCGAGGTTATAGGGAGCTACGAGCAGTACTTC. Its protein is CASSEVIGSYEQYF.

J is TRBJ2-5 and V is TRBV5-1, with a possible D match to TRBD1 (6 bases). The CDR3 extends over 15 amino acids. CDR1 is SGHRS, CDR2 YFSETQ, per germline. Trimming cost V 4 bases and J 5 bases, with 18 bases left between them. The DNA for the CDR3 is TGCGCCAGCAGCAAGTCGGACAGCGTGGTGGAGACCCAGTACTTC. Translated: CASSKSDSVVETQYF.

This chain uses TRBV18 with TRBJ2-1, with 8 bases matching TRBD2. The CDR3 consists of 16 residues. The V segment lost 0 bases and the J segment 9 bases; nucleotides outside the gene matches: 10. Per germline, CDR1 KGHSH and CDR2 LQKENI. The CDR3 is CASSPPESGSRGEQFF. Written as DNA, the CDR3 is TGTGCCAGCTCACCACCGGAAAGCGGGAGCCGGGGTGAGCAGTTCTTC. Supplemented by reference TRBV18 and TRBJ2-1, the full variable domain reads NAGVMQNPRHLVRRRGQEARLRCSPMKGHSHVYWYRQLPEEGLKFMVYLQKENIIDESGMPKERFSAEFPKEGPSILRIQQVVRGDSAAYFCASSPPESGSRGEQFFGPGTRLTVL.

V and J are TRBV24-1 and TRBJ2-5, with TRBD2 matching over 9 bases. V shed 2 bases, J shed 2 bases, and the junction held 8 bases outside the gene matches. The CDR3 is 17 amino acids. Germline CDR1 KGHDR, CDR2 SFDVKD. This CDR3 is CATSDYTGGREQETQYF. CDR3 coding DNA: TGTGCCACCAGTGATTACACGGGCGGGAGGGAGCAAGAGACCCAGTACTTC.

The V and J genes are TRBV7-9 and TRBJ1-1; maybe TRBD1 (5 bases). The ends were cut back, 1 base at V and 4 bases at J, with 13 bases in the middle. CDR3 length equals 15 residues. Looked up from germline, CDR1 is SEHNR and CDR2 is FQNEAQ (reference sequence). CDR3 nucleotide sequence: TGTGCCAGCAGCTTAGTGGAGGGGATGAGCACTGAAGCTTTCTTT. As protein: CASSLVEGMSTEAFF. The whole variable domain, filled in from reference TRBV7-9 and TRBJ1-1, reads DTGVSQNPRHKITKRGQNVTFRCDPISEHNRLYWYRQTLGQGPEFLTYFQNEAQLEKSRLLSDRFSAERPKGSFSTLEIQRTEQGDSAMYLCASSLVEGMSTEAFFGQGTRLTVV.

The chain has TRBV7-2 and TRBJ2-1; 10 bases are shared with TRBD1. This CDR3 contains 14 residues. Germline V gives CDR1 SGHTA, CDR2 FQGNSA. Losses at the gene ends were 4 bases for V and 8 bases for J; bases not matched to a gene: 5. CDR3 residues: CASSSDRGSYEQFF. DNA for the CDR3: TGTGCCAGCAGCTCGGACAGGGGGTCTTATGAGCAGTTCTTC.

CDR3: CASSLAPPLAGGDNEQFF. CDR3 nucleotide sequence: TGTGCCAGCAGCTTAGCCCCCCCCCTAGCGGGGGGGGACAATGAGCAGTTCTTC. V and J are TRBV7-2 and TRBJ2-1, with TRBD2 matching 12 bases. The CDR3 is 18 residues long. V lost 0 bases, J lost 5 bases, and 8 bases stayed unmatched. Germline assignment: CDR1 SGHTA and CDR2 FQGNSA.

The J gene is TRBJ2-5, the V gene TRBV5-8; possibly TRBD2 for D (5 bases). The CDR3 contains 16 residues. V was shortened by 4 bases and J by 2 bases, with 18 bases between the two germline ends. Germline V gives CDR1 SGHTS, CDR2 YDEGEE. DNA for the CDR3: TGTGCCAGCAGCAACCGTGGAGTCGGAGGACAAGAGACCCAGTACTTC. It encodes CASSNRGVGGQETQYF. The whole variable domain, filled in from reference TRBV5-8 and TRBJ2-5, reads EAGVTQSPTHLIKTRGQQATLRCSPISGHTSVYWYQQALGLGLQFLLWYDEGEERNRGNFPPRFSGRQFPNYSSELNVNALELEDSALYLCASSNRGVGGQETQYFGPGTRLLVL.

CDR3 amino acids: CAWRGQPHSGNTIYF. CDR3 sequence (DNA): TGTGCCTGGAGGGGACAGCCCCACTCTGGAAACACCATATATTTT. The gene calls are TRBV30 and TRBJ1-3; 7 bases map to TRBD1. Looked up from germline, CDR1 is GTSNPN and CDR2 is SVGIG (reference sequence). The CDR3 extends over 15 amino acids. V was pared by 3 bases and J by 0 bases, with 5 bases of the junction left unmatched.

The chain combines TRBV9 with TRBJ2-2; 7 bases are a match to TRBD2. V dropped 6 bases and J dropped 6; count of bases not matched to a gene: 14. This CDR3 spans 16 amino acids. The germline V gene encodes CDR1 SGDLS and CDR2 YYNGEE. The CDR3 loop is CASTTGGGSYAGELFF. The CDR3 DNA is TGTGCCAGCACCACCGGGGGAGGGAGCTACGCCGGGGAGCTGTTTTTT.

This chain joins TRBV7-6 and TRBJ1-5; tentatively, D is TRBD1 (6 bases). The CDR3 runs to 15 residues. The V and J ends lost 5 bases and 1 base respectively, with 12 bases between them. Germline V gene sequence: CDR1 SGHVS, CDR2 FNYEAQ. The CDR3 reads CASSPSGTSNQPQHF. DNA of the CDR3: TGTGCCAGCAGCCCAAGCGGGACAAGCAATCAGCCCCAGCATTTT.

This CDR3 is CASSLDRVHGYTF. CDR3 DNA: TGTGCCAGCAGCTTGGACAGGGTCCATGGCTACACCTTC. The chain couples TRBV7-2 to TRBJ1-2, with 8 bases that match TRBD1. The CDR3 length is 13 residues. Germline trimming cut 3 bases from V and 6 bases from J; bases unmatched to any gene: 3. CDR1 and CDR2 from the germline V gene are SGHTA and FQGNSA.

V usage is TRBV4-3 and J usage is TRBJ2-1; tentative D call: TRBD1 (5 bases). V gave up 0 bases and J gave up 4 bases, with 10 bases separating them. The V gene's germline CDR1 is LGHNA and CDR2 YSLEER. The CDR3 length is 15 residues. CDR3 in DNA: TGCGCCAGCAGCCAAGATGGGAACAGGTACAATGAGCAGTTCTTC. Translating it yields CASSQDGNRYNEQFF.

This clone has just a few counts. The chain couples TRBV7-6 to TRBJ2-5, with 11 nucleotides matching TRBD2. In germline, CDR1 is SGHVS, CDR2 FNYEAQ. The CDR3 length is 17 residues. Trimming removed 5 bases from V and 5 bases from J; junction bases left unmatched: 13. This chain's CDR3 is CASSLKSRLAGQETQYF. Here the CDR3 DNA reads TGTGCCAGCAGCCTCAAATCCCGACTAGCGGGGCAGGAGACCCAGTACTTC.

The chain carries TRBV19 and TRBJ2-1; the D gene is possibly TRBD1 (7 bases). The CDR3 sequence is 14 residues long. Germline lookup yields CDR1 LNHDA and CDR2 SQIVND (reference sequence). With 7 bases removed from V and 4 bases from J, the gap between germline ends came to 14 bases. The CDR3 DNA is TGTGCCAGTATGCGGCAGGGGGGATACAATGAGCAGTTCTTC. It yields the protein CASMRQGGYNEQFF.

V gene TRBV6-2 or TRBV6-3 combines with J gene TRBJ2-7; TRBD1 might be the D (6 bases). V dropped 0 bases and J dropped 3 bases, with 12 bases sitting between them. The germline V gene has CDR1 MNHEY and CDR2 SVGEGT. This CDR3 has 15 amino acids. The CDR3: CASSYSRGRNYEQYF. The CDR3 region has the DNA TGTGCCAGCAGTTACTCCAGGGGTCGAAACTACGAGCAGTACTTC.

The rearrangement links TRBV3-1 (or the pseudogene TRBV3-2) to TRBJ2-4; 9 positions match TRBD1. J was trimmed by 2 bases and V by 6 bases; bases with no gene match: 5. The CDR3 has 15 residues. Germline loops: CDR1 LGHDT, CDR2 YNNKEL (reference sequence). The CDR3 DNA sequence: TGTGCCAGCAGTACGGGGACAGGGACCAAAAACATTCAGTACTTC. Residues: CASSTGTGTKNIQYF.

V and J are TRBV5-4 and TRBJ1-2; D unresolved. Germline CDR1 is SGHNT and CDR2 is YYREEE (reference sequence). The CDR3 is 13 amino acids. Trimming removed 6 bases from V and 3 bases from J, with 12 bases in between. The CDR3 nucleotides read TGTGCCAGCACCGGGGTGTGGGACTATGGCTACACCTTC. It specifies CASTGVWDYGYTF.

CDR3: CASSLRTGKNTEAFF. The DNA of the CDR3 is TGTGCCAGCAGCCTACGGACAGGGAAGAACACTGAAGCTTTCTTT. This chain uses TRBV7-8 with TRBJ1-1; TRBD1 agrees at 8 bases. The CDR3 covers 15 residues. V trimming: 5 bases; J trimming: 1 base; junction bases outside the gene matches: 6. Per the germline V gene, CDR1 is SGHVS and CDR2 is FQNEAQ.

This chain joins TRBV7-9 and TRBJ2-3; a possible D gene is TRBD1 (6 bases). V lost 5 bases to trimming and J lost 3 bases, with 15 bases between them. CDR3 length equals 15 residues. Per the germline V gene, CDR1 is SEHNR and CDR2 is FQNEAQ (reference sequence). The CDR3 nucleotides are TGTGCCAGCAGCCTATGGACAGCTCAAACAGATACGCAGTATTTT. Translation gives CASSLWTAQTDTQYF.

The chain is built from TRBV30 and TRBJ1-6; 7 positions match TRBD1. The germline V gene encodes CDR1 GTSNPN and CDR2 SVGIG (reference sequence). V shed 3 bases and J 4 bases; nucleotides not matched to a gene: 6. The CDR3 spans 15 residues. The CDR3 protein is CAWRARDRYNSPLHF. Written as DNA, the CDR3 is TGTGCCTGGAGAGCCCGGGACAGATATAATTCACCCCTCCACTTT.